This is a list of T cell receptor beta chains from one sample in a study of CD8+ T cells in alopecia areata. Repertoires were generated with immunoSEQ multiplex PCR, while TCRdb's copy carries only in-frame clones and drops some. This table has some 150,000 clones, 65% to 75% appearing once. This sample comprised CD8+ T cells sorted from blood, obtained at week 0. The receptors originated from a human donor with alopecia areata. Each CDR3 is given with its conserved first and last residue. A D gene is named only where the DNA matches it firmly. Size is omitted from some rows. Given values are once, few, many or a class for expanded clones.

d_call	clone_size	v_call	j_call	cdr3_aa	cdr3_nt
TRBD1	once	TRBV27	TRBJ2-3	CASSPIILLAGQGSTDTQYF	TGTGCCAGCAGTCCCATCATCCTCTTAGCGGGACAGGGGAGCACAGATACGCAGTATTTT
-	-	TRBV5-1	TRBJ1-1	CASSLGQGGEAFF	TGCGCCAGCAGCTTGGGGCAGGGCGGTGAAGCTTTCTTT
-	-	TRBV30	TRBJ2-6	CAWSIPGAKPSGANVLTF	TGTGCCTGGAGTATTCCAGGGGCCAAACCGTCTGGGGCCAACGTCCTGACTTTC
-	few	TRBV6-5	TRBJ1-1	CASSYSLGQNTEAFF	TGTGCCAGCAGTTACTCCCTCGGACAAAACACTGAAGCTTTCTTT
TRBD1	-	TRBV9	TRBJ2-7	CASSAKPGQGGYEQYF	TGTGCCAGCAGCGCAAAACCGGGACAGGGGGGTTACGAGCAGTACTTC
-	-	TRBV6-5	TRBJ2-5	CASSGSEGFPETQYF	TGTGCCAGCAGTGGGTCGGAGGGGTTCCCAGAGACCCAGTACTTC
-	-	TRBV9	TRBJ2-7	CASSVGIAVRGQYF	TGTGCCAGCAGCGTAGGAATTGCGGTCCGGGGGCAGTACTTC
TRBD1	few	TRBV2	TRBJ1-1	CASTQSQGVAEAFF	TGTGCCAGTACCCAATCACAGGGGGTCGCTGAAGCTTTCTTT
TRBD1	-	TRBV7-9	TRBJ2-7	CASSPRDRPSQEQYF	TGTGCCAGCAGCCCCCGGGACAGACCCTCCCAGGAGCAGTACTTC
TRBD1	few	TRBV7-9	TRBJ1-1	CASTRTGLDTEAFF	TGTGCCAGCACCCGGACAGGGTTGGACACTGAAGCTTTCTTT
-	-	TRBV6-1	TRBJ2-2	CASRAFGGKNTGELFF	TGTGCCAGCCGTGCTTTTGGGGGAAAGAACACCGGGGAGCTGTTTTTT
-	-	TRBV19	TRBJ1-5	CASTTLAPSWPQHF	TGTGCCAGTACCACCCTCGCCCCGAGTTGGCCCCAGCATTTT
-	-	TRBV6-5	TRBJ2-4	CASSPRAKNIQYF	TGTGCCAGCAGCCCCAGAGCCAAAAACATTCAGTACTTC
TRBD1	-	TRBV15	TRBJ1-5	CATSSRTGGLQPQHF	TGTGCCACCAGCAGTAGGACAGGGGGCCTTCAGCCCCAGCATTTT
-	-	TRBV27	TRBJ1-5	CASSWGGRNQPQHF	TGTGCCAGCAGTTGGGGGGGCCGGAATCAGCCCCAGCATTTT
-	-	TRBV11-2	TRBJ1-1	CASSLDTRGRWNTEAFF	TGTGCCAGCAGCTTAGATACAAGGGGCCGATGGAACACTGAAGCTTTCTTT
-	-	TRBV29-1	TRBJ2-6	CSVAERQPSGANVLTF	TGCAGCGTTGCCGAACGACAGCCCTCTGGGGCCAACGTCCTGACTTTC
TRBD1	few	TRBV29-1	TRBJ2-2	CSAVGTANTGELFF	TGCAGCGCCGTGGGGACAGCGAACACCGGGGAGCTGTTTTTT
-	-	TRBV13	TRBJ2-4	CASSPRDGENIQYF	TGTGCCAGCAGCCCACGGGACGGTGAAAACATTCAGTACTTC
TRBD1	-	TRBV7-9	TRBJ1-3	CASSAGQRIWNTIYF	TGTGCCAGCAGCGCGGGACAGAGGATATGGAACACCATATATTTT
-	-	TRBV2	TRBJ2-1	CASTEVSSYNEQFF	TGTGCCAGCACTGAGGTTTCCTCCTACAATGAGCAGTTCTTC
-	-	TRBV7-6	TRBJ2-1	CASSYGQRLDSYNEQFF	TGTGCCAGCAGCTATGGACAAAGGCTCGACTCCTACAATGAGCAGTTCTTC
-	once	TRBV2	TRBJ2-6	CASIGQGVPPGANVLTF	TGTGCCAGCATCGGCCAGGGTGTCCCACCTGGGGCCAACGTCCTGACTTTC
TRBD2	-	TRBV2	TRBJ2-1	CASKGGGYNEQFF	TGTGCCAGCAAGGGCGGGGGCTACAATGAGCAGTTCTTC
TRBD1	few	TRBV9	TRBJ2-7	CASSFTGTGYEQYF	TGTGCCAGCAGCTTCACCGGGACAGGCTACGAGCAGTACTTC
-	few	TRBV28	TRBJ2-3	CASTRLPPVADTQYF	TGTGCCAGCACCCGCCTTCCCCCGGTGGCAGATACGCAGTATTTT
-	-	TRBV4-1	TRBJ2-2	CANAMYTGELFF	TGCGCCAACGCGATGTACACCGGGGAGCTGTTTTTT
TRBD1	once	TRBV30	TRBJ1-5	CAWSNRGPFQPQHF	TGTGCCTGGAGTAACAGGGGGCCTTTTCAGCCCCAGCATTTT
TRBD1	-	TRBV2	TRBJ1-6	CASWTGVRAPLHF	TGTGCCAGCTGGACAGGGGTACGGGCACCCCTCCACTTT
-	-	TRBV29-1	TRBJ2-5	CSVASRGRYQETQYF	TGCAGCGTTGCCAGCCGGGGCAGGTACCAAGAGACCCAGTACTTC
TRBD1	few	TRBV23-1	TRBJ2-7	CASRDAETTGGSYGQYF	TGCGCCAGCAGAGACGCGGAGACGACAGGGGGGTCCTACGGGCAGTACTTC
-	-	TRBV11-2	TRBJ2-7	CASSFGTDTYEQYF	TGTGCCAGCAGCTTTGGGACGGATACCTACGAGCAGTACTTC
-	once	TRBV30	TRBJ1-1	CAWSHGGLRTEAFF	TGTGCCTGGTCCCATGGGGGGCTTAGGACTGAAGCTTTCTTT
TRBD1	-	TRBV20-1	TRBJ1-1	CSGPQGTEAFF	TGCAGTGGCCCACAGGGGACTGAAGCTTTCTTT
-	-	TRBV9	TRBJ2-3	CASSGRSYPTDTQYF	TGTGCCAGCAGCGGGCGGTCCTACCCCACAGATACGCAGTATTTT
-	-	TRBV6-1	TRBJ1-4	CASSAKPTGNEKLFF	TGTGCCAGCAGCGCGAAGCCGACGGGGAATGAAAAACTGTTTTTT
-	few	TRBV9	TRBJ2-4	CASSHSGTGKNIQYF	TGTGCCAGCAGCCACTCCGGGACGGGCAAAAACATTCAGTACTTC
TRBD1	-	TRBV5-4	TRBJ1-1	CASSLTIQGEIMNTEAFF	TGTGCCAGCAGCTTGACCATCCAGGGGGAAATCATGAACACTGAAGCTTTCTTT
TRBD1	few	TRBV30	TRBJ1-1	CAWRDRDRGNTEAFF	TGTGCCTGGAGGGACCGGGACAGGGGAAATACTGAAGCTTTCTTT
-	-	TRBV4-1	TRBJ2-5	CASSQGAGEETQYF	TGCGCCAGCAGCCAAGGGGCAGGAGAAGAGACCCAGTACTTC
-	-	TRBV30	TRBJ1-2	CAWTESAASYGYTF	TGTGCCTGGACGGAGTCGGCGGCATCATATGGCTACACCTTC
-	few	TRBV11-2	TRBJ1-6	CASSLGRQTRNSPLHF	TGTGCCAGCAGCTTAGGGCGCCAGACGCGAAATTCACCCCTCCACTTT
TRBD2	-	TRBV14	TRBJ2-1	CASSRGVLLKTYNEQFF	TGTGCCAGCAGTCGGGGGGTCTTACTTAAAACCTACAATGAGCAGTTCTTC
TRBD1	-	TRBV5-6	TRBJ1-1	CASSQGVGNTEAFF	TGTGCCAGCAGCCAGGGGGTAGGGAACACTGAAGCTTTCTTT
-	-	TRBV20-1	TRBJ2-7	CSAPRGDEQYF	TGCAGTGCTCCCCGAGGGGACGAGCAGTACTTC
-	-	TRBV5-1	TRBJ1-2	CASSDAFERDGYTF	TGCGCCAGCAGCGACGCATTCGAAAGAGATGGCTACACCTTC
-	-	TRBV12-2	TRBJ2-2	CASRLTPGQANTGELFF	TGTGCAAGTCGCTTAACCCCGGGACAGGCGAACACCGGGGAGCTGTTTTTT
-	-	TRBV29-1	TRBJ2-3	CSVGFGDTQYF	TGCAGCGTGGGTTTTGGAGATACGCAGTATTTT
TRBD1	-	TRBV27	TRBJ1-4	CASSSRQGFGEKLFF	TGTGCCAGCAGTTCCCGACAGGGTTTTGGGGAAAAACTGTTTTTT
TRBD1	-	TRBV10-3	TRBJ2-7	CAISDPNRDSFYEQYF	TGTGCCATCAGTGACCCGAACCGGGACAGTTTCTACGAGCAGTACTTC